This TCR beta chain appears in the sequencing data of a study of blood T cells in healthy people across ages. Findings of the study overall: Any conclusive comparison of naive versus antigen-experienced cells was prevented by using unsorted PBMCs. It was held that the diversity estimates obtained from one million T cells were underestimates.

The sample holds a few counts of this clonotype. The antigen remains unidentified. The CDR3 length is 16 residues. The germline V and J ends were trimmed by 1 base and 9 bases, with 21 bases remaining between them. Germline CDR1 SGHVS, CDR2 FNYEAQ. Sample-barcoded 5' priming and a J-beta primer mix drove a second PCR of roughly 6 to 12 cycles. Every sample gave at least 2.5 million paired-end reads containing CDR3. TCRdb redid the calling of the 5' RACE reads with MiXCR, one entry per CDR3 protein. The sample holds approximately 360,000 distinct CDR3 sequences; 50% to 60% are singletons and the top ten take 51%.

This receptor was obtained from a man between 60 and 75 years old in good health. Sequenced: blood. The chain couples TRBV7-6 to TRBJ2-5, with D possibly matching TRBD2 (6 bases). The CDR3 DNA reads TGTGCCAGCAGCTTAGGCGCGGCAGGGAATACGGGGGCCCAGTACTTC. Translating it yields CASSLGAAGNTGAQYF.